This entry features one T cell receptor (beta chain) sequence. The antigen is undetermined. The CDR3 extends over 15 amino acids. Germline V CDR1 and CDR2: MGHRA, YSYEKL. V gave up 2 bases and J gave up 5 bases, with 13 bases separating them. TCRdb's table, derived via immunoSEQ multiplex PCR, lists solely in-frame clones and lacks some. The data contain 60,000 or so clones, 80% to 90% of them singletons. The sample originates from a study of a mutant IDH1 vaccine in newly diagnosed glioma. The overall study: The patients received vaccinations eight times, in weeks 1, 3, 5, 7, 11, 15, 19 and 23. Patients got their first vaccination 4-6 weeks after radiotherapy alone, or with temozolomide cycles. Patients were pretreated with radiotherapy, temozolomide, or both, mostly both.

Time point here: week 5, during vaccination. Doses comprised 300 ug of mutant IDH1 20-mer peptide each, plus topical imiquimod. The chain is built from TRBV4-1 and TRBJ1-5, with unresolved D. The sequencing here drew on PBMCs, taken from a glioma patient whose treatment included an IDH1 peptide vaccine. The sequence was collected from a woman aged 45-60 years with glioma. CDR3 in DNA: TGCGCCAGCAGCCAATCGCCTAGCCTGGATCAGCCCCAGCATTTT. Amino acids: CASSQSPSLDQPQHF.